Listed here is a single T cell receptor beta chain. TCRdb reanalysed the RT-PCR reads using MiXCR and keeps one entry per CDR3 protein. The repertoire holds about 650,000 distinct CDR3 sequences, with 15% to 18% as singletons. This specimen belongs to a study of response to subunit inactivated influenza vaccine. The CDR3 extends over 14 amino acids. After removal of 6 bases from V and 8 bases from J, the junction contained 11 bases not matched to a gene. The germline CDR1 and CDR2 sequences are MNHNS and SASEGT. This specimen consisted of PBMCs from blood, obtained about 11 days after vaccination. This chain uses TRBV6-1 with TRBJ1-2, with 8 bases aligning to TRBD1. This TCR came from a man in his forties or fifties who received an inactivated influenza vaccine. DNA of the CDR3: TGTGCCAGCAGAACCAGGGGGCATTTTGGAGGCTACACCTTC. Amino acid sequence: CASRTRGHFGGYTF.